This T cell receptor (beta chain) is drawn from a study of cytomegalovirus exposure and HLA in healthy donors. Notes on the study in general: For most TCR beta V segments, an earlier analysis put the productive rate at about 90% or about 30% of the time.

About this clone: Its target is unknown.

J lost 0 bases, V lost 5 bases, and 4 bases had no gene match. From germline, CDR1 is SGHTA and CDR2 FQGTGA. This CDR3 has 15 residues. PCR primers comprised 60 Vbeta and 13 Jbeta primers. Profiled with immunoSEQ multiplex PCR; TCRdb holds only in-frame clones, not every one. The repertoire consists of approximately 80,000 clones, with just under 80% occurring once and the leading ten covering roughly 2.5%. V is TRBV7-3 and J is TRBJ2-1; TRBD1 matches at 7 bases. This receptor was obtained from a male donor in good health and CMV-seropositive. The sample was PBMCs. CDR3 nucleotides: TGTGCCAGCAGCCTCCGGGACAGCTCCTACAATGAGCAGTTCTTC. The encoded protein is CASSLRDSSYNEQFF.